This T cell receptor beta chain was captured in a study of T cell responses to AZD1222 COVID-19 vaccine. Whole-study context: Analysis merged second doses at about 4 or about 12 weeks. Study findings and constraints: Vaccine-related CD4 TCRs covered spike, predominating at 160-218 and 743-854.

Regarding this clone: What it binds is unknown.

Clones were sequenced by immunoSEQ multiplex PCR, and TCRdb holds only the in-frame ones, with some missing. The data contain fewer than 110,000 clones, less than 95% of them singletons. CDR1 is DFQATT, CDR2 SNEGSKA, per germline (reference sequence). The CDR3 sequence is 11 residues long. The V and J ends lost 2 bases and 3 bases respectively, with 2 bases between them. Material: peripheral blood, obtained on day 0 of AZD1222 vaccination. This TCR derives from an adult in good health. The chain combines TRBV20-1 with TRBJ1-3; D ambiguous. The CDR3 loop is CSARIGNTIYF. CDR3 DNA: TGCAGTGCTAGAATTGGAAACACCATATATTTT.